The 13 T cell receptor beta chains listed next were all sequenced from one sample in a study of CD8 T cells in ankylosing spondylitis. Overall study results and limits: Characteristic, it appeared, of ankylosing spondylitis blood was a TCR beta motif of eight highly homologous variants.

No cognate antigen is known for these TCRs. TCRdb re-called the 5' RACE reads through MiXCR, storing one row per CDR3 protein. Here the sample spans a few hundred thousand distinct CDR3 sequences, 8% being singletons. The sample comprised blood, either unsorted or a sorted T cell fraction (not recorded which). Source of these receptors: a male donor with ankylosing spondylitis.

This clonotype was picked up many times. CDR3 bases: TGCAGTGCTCGCCGGACGAGATCCACCGGGGAGCTGTTTTTT. Translating gives CSARRTRSTGELFF. The V gene is TRBV20-1, the J gene TRBJ2-2; D remains ambiguous. The CDR3 covers 14 residues. Trimming pared 5 bases from V and 4 bases from J, leaving 14 bases between. The germline gives CDR1 DFQATT, CDR2 SNEGSKA (reference sequence).

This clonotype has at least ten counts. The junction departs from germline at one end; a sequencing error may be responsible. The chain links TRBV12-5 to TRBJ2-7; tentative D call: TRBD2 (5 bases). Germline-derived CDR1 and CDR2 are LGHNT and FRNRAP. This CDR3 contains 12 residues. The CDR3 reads CASGLERLWAYF. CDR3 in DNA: TGTGCTAGTGGTTTGGAACGACTATGGGCCTATTTC. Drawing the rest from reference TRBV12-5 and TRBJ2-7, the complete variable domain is DARVTQTPRHKVTEMGQEVTMRCQPILGHNTVFWYRQTMMQGLELLAYFRNRAPLDDSGMPKDRFSAEMPDATLATLKIQPSEPRDSAVYFCASGLERLWAYFGPGTRLTVT.

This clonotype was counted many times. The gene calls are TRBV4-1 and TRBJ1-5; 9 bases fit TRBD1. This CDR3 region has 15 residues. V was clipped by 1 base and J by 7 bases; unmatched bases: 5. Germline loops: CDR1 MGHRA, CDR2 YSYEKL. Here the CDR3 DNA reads TGCGCCAGCAGCCAAGCGGGACAGGGAGGACAGCCCCAGCATTTT. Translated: CASSQAGQGGQPQHF.

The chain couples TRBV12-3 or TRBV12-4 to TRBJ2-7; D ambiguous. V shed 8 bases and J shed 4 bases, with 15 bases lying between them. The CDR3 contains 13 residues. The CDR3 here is CASGPAGRYEQYF. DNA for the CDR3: TGTGCCAGCGGGCCGGCCGGGCGATACGAGCAGTACTTC.

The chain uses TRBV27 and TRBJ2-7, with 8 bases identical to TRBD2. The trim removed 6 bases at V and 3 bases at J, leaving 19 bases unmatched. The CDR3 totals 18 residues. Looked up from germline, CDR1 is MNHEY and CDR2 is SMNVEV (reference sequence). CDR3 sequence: CASSPREGGRIPSYEQYF. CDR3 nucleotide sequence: TGTGCCAGCAGCCCCAGGGAGGGCGGGAGGATCCCCAGCTACGAGCAGTACTTC.

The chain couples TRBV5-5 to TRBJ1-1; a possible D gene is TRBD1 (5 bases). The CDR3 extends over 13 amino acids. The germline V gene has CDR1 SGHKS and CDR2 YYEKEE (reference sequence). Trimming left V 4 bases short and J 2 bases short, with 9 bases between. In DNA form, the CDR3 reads TGTGCCAGCAGCCCCGACAGTAACACTGAAGCTTTCTTT. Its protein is CASSPDSNTEAFF.

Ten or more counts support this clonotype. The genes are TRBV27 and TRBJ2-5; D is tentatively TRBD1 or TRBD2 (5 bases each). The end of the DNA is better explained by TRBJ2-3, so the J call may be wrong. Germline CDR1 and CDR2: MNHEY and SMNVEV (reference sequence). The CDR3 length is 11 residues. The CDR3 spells CASSFGGTQYF. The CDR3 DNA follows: TGTGCCAGCAGTTTTGGGGGAACGCAGTATTTT.

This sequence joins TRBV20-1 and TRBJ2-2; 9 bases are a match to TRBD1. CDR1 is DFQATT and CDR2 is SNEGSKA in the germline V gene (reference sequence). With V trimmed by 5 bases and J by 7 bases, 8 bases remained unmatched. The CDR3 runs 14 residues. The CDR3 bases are TGCAGTGCTTTTCCCGGGACAGGGCACGGGGAGCTGTTTTTT. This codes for CSAFPGTGHGELFF.

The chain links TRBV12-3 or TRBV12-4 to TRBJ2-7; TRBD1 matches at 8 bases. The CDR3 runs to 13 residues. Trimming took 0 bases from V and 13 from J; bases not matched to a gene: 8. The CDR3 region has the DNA TGTGCCAGCAGTTTAGCAATCCGGGACAGGCCTTACTTC. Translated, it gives CASSLAIRDRPYF.

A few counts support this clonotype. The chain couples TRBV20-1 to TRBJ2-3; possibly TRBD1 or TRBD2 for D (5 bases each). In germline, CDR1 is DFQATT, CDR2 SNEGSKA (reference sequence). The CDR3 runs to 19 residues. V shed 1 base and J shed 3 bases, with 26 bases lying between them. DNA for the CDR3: TGCAGTGCTAGAGTTTGGGGGATTCCGAGTGGAGGAAAAACAGATACGCAGTATTTT. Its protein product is CSARVWGIPSGGKTDTQYF.

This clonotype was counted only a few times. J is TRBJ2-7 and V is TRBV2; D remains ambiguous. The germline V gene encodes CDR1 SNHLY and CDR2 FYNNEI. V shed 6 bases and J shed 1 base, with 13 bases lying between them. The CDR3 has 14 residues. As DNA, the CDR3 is TGTGCCAGCAGGGTAGCCCAAATATCCTACGAGCAGTACTTC. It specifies CASRVAQISYEQYF.

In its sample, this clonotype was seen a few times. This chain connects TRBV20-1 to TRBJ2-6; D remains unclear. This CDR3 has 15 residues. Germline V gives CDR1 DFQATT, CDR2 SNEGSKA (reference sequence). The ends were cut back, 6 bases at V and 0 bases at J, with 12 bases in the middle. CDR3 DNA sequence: TGCAGTGCCCGAAACGCGTACTCTGGGGCCAACGTCCTGACTTTC. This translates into CSARNAYSGANVLTF.

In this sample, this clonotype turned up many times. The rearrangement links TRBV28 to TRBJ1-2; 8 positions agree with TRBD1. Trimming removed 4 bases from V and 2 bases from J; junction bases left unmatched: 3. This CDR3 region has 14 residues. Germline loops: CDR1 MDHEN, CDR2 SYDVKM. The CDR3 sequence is CASSSTGGNYGYTF. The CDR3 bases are TGTGCCAGCAGTTCTACAGGGGGGAACTATGGCTACACCTTC.